This entry concerns a single TCR beta chain. Antigen unknown. The sample originates from a study of T cell responses to AZD1222 COVID-19 vaccine. Study in general: Analyses pooled second doses at about 4 or about 12 weeks. General study results and limits: Two doses of AZD1222 preceded a rise in Spike-specific TCR breadth and depth. Repertoires were sampled only after the peak T cell response.

The CDR3 is made up of 14 amino acids. Germline V gene lookup returns CDR1 LGHDT and CDR2 YNNKEL (reference sequence). The V end lost 3 bases, the J end lost 3 bases, and 8 bases lay between the germline ends. Profiled with immunoSEQ multiplex PCR; TCRdb holds only in-frame clones, not every one. Of 150,000 to 200,000 clones detected, roughly 90% appear once; the ten largest clones hold approximately 1.4%. The specimen was peripheral blood, collected on day 0 of AZD1222 vaccination. The V and J genes are TRBV3-1 (or the pseudogene TRBV3-2) and TRBJ1-4; D unresolved. The source of this sequence is an adult in good health. CDR3 coding DNA: TGTGCCAGCAGCCATGGCCTGGCTAATGAAAAACTGTTTTTT. Translating it yields CASSHGLANEKLFF.